These T cell receptor beta chains were read from a single sample in a study of cytomegalovirus exposure and HLA in healthy donors. TCRdb's copy holds only in-frame clones and misses some; the assay was immunoSEQ multiplex PCR. The sample yields about 160,000 clones, approximately 72% seen once. Specimen: PBMCs. These receptors were taken from a man between 18 and 35 years old in good health and CMV-seronegative. Each CDR3 is given with its conserved first and last residue. Fields, in order: J gene, D gene, clone size, V gene, CDR3 DNA, CDR3 protein. The D gene is left open where the match is weak. Clone sizes are given selectively: once, few, many, or a class where the clone is expanded.

J gene: TRBJ1-3; D gene: NA; clone size: NA; V gene: TRBV5-5; CDR3 DNA: TGTGCCAGCAGCTTGAACCGACAGCTACGCTCTGGAAACACCATATATTTT; CDR3 protein: CASSLNRQLRSGNTIYF
J gene: TRBJ2-2; D gene: NA; clone size: NA; V gene: TRBV11-3; CDR3 DNA: TGTGCCAGCAGCTTAGGAGGCACCGGGGAGCTGTTTTTT; CDR3 protein: CASSLGGTGELFF
J gene: TRBJ1-3; D gene: TRBD1; clone size: few; V gene: TRBV5-4; CDR3 DNA: TGTGCCAGCAGCCCGAGGACAGGCCCTCAGAGCTCTGGAAACACCATATATTTT; CDR3 protein: CASSPRTGPQSSGNTIYF
J gene: TRBJ1-3; D gene: NA; clone size: NA; V gene: TRBV28; CDR3 DNA: TGTGCCAGCAGTTTTTGGGCAGGGGGAAACACCATATATTTT; CDR3 protein: CASSFWAGGNTIYF
J gene: TRBJ2-7; D gene: NA; clone size: NA; V gene: TRBV29-1; CDR3 DNA: TGCAGCACAACCGGGACAAGCGTCCGCTGTCCTCTCGCAAGGCAGGACTTC; CDR3 protein: CSTTGTSVRCPLARQDF
J gene: TRBJ2-7; D gene: TRBD2; clone size: NA; V gene: TRBV10-3; CDR3 DNA: TGTGCCATCCCCCTGGGCACTAGCGGGAGAAGGGGCGAGTCCTACGAGCAGTACTTC; CDR3 protein: CAIPLGTSGRRGESYEQYF
J gene: TRBJ1-1; D gene: NA; clone size: NA; V gene: TRBV29-1; CDR3 DNA: TGCAGCGTTGACAGGGATGAGAACACTGAAGCTTTCTTT; CDR3 protein: CSVDRDENTEAFF
J gene: TRBJ2-7; D gene: NA; clone size: few; V gene: TRBV30; CDR3 DNA: TGTGCCTGGGATAGACAGGTGTCCTACGAGCAGTACTTC; CDR3 protein: CAWDRQVSYEQYF
J gene: TRBJ2-7; D gene: NA; clone size: NA; V gene: TRBV7-9; CDR3 DNA: TGTGCCAGCAGCTTAAGGTCCCACTACGAGCGGCAGTACTTC; CDR3 protein: CASSLRSHYERQYF
J gene: TRBJ2-5; D gene: TRBD2; clone size: NA; V gene: TRBV6-4; CDR3 DNA: TGTGCCAGCAGCCCGACGACTAGCGGGAAAGGGACCCAGTACTTC; CDR3 protein: CASSPTTSGKGTQYF
J gene: TRBJ1-1; D gene: TRBD1; clone size: NA; V gene: TRBV27; CDR3 DNA: TGTGCCAGCAGTCTTCAACAGGGGGCATTTGAAGCTTTCTTT; CDR3 protein: CASSLQQGAFEAFF
J gene: TRBJ2-1; D gene: TRBD2; clone size: NA; V gene: TRBV6-6; CDR3 DNA: TGTGCCAGCAAAGAAGCGGGAGACCGGGTCGGCGATGAGCAGTTCTTC; CDR3 protein: CASKEAGDRVGDEQFF
J gene: TRBJ2-1; D gene: NA; clone size: NA; V gene: TRBV7-2; CDR3 DNA: TGTGCCAGCAGCTTTTCCAGGAAGGATGAGCAGTTCTTC; CDR3 protein: CASSFSRKDEQFF
J gene: TRBJ1-5; D gene: NA; clone size: NA; V gene: TRBV2; CDR3 DNA: TGTGCCAGCAGGGGCCCGAATCAGCCCCAGCATTTT; CDR3 protein: CASRGPNQPQHF
J gene: TRBJ2-2; D gene: TRBD2; clone size: NA; V gene: TRBV6-1; CDR3 DNA: TGTGCCAGCAGACTAGCGGGTGTGACCGGGGAGCTGTTTTTT; CDR3 protein: CASRLAGVTGELFF
J gene: TRBJ1-2; D gene: TRBD1; clone size: few; V gene: TRBV5-1; CDR3 DNA: TGCGCCAGCAGCCCTTGGGACAGGGGAGGAGATGGCTACACCTTC; CDR3 protein: CASSPWDRGGDGYTF
J gene: TRBJ2-1; D gene: NA; clone size: once; V gene: TRBV7-8; CDR3 DNA: TGTGCCAGCAGCCCCCCGGCGACTAAACATGAGCAGTTCTTC; CDR3 protein: CASSPPATKHEQFF
J gene: TRBJ2-2; D gene: TRBD2; clone size: NA; V gene: TRBV7-9; CDR3 DNA: TGTGCCAGCAGCCCAGGACTAGCTAATATCGGGGAGCTGTTTTTT; CDR3 protein: CASSPGLANIGELFF
J gene: TRBJ2-3; D gene: TRBD2; clone size: NA; V gene: TRBV27; CDR3 DNA: TGTGCCAGCAGTTTCCTACTAGCGGGAGGGCCCGCAGATACGCAGTATTTT; CDR3 protein: CASSFLLAGGPADTQYF
J gene: TRBJ2-1; D gene: TRBD2; clone size: few; V gene: TRBV7-2; CDR3 DNA: TGTGCCAGCAGCTTAGGGGAGGGAACGGGGCAGTTCTTC; CDR3 protein: CASSLGEGTGQFF
J gene: TRBJ2-7; D gene: NA; clone size: NA; V gene: TRBV2; CDR3 DNA: TGTGCCAGCAGTGAGCGCGGGGCCCCCTACGAGCAGTACTTC; CDR3 protein: CASSERGAPYEQYF
J gene: TRBJ2-7; D gene: NA; clone size: NA; V gene: TRBV5-6; CDR3 DNA: TGTGCCAGCAGCTTGGGGCGGAGCGAGCAGTACTTC; CDR3 protein: CASSLGRSEQYF
J gene: TRBJ2-1; D gene: NA; clone size: few; V gene: TRBV7-2; CDR3 DNA: TGTGCCAGCAGCTTGGCGGGGATGCGGAATGAGCAGTTCTTC; CDR3 protein: CASSLAGMRNEQFF
J gene: TRBJ2-7; D gene: NA; clone size: NA; V gene: TRBV27; CDR3 DNA: TGTGCCAGCAGTTTAATAGACAGAACCTACGAGCAGTACTTC; CDR3 protein: CASSLIDRTYEQYF
J gene: TRBJ2-7; D gene: NA; clone size: NA; V gene: TRBV12-2; CDR3 DNA: TGTGCAAGTCGCTATCCCCAAGCCCAGTACTTC; CDR3 protein: CASRYPQAQYF
J gene: TRBJ2-7; D gene: NA; clone size: NA; V gene: TRBV6-1; CDR3 DNA: TGTGCCAGCAGTGAGGACAGGGAGGGTGAGCAGTACTTC; CDR3 protein: CASSEDREGEQYF
J gene: TRBJ2-7; D gene: NA; clone size: NA; V gene: TRBV18; CDR3 DNA: TGTGCCAGCTCACCGGAGAGGCGAAGCTCCTACGAGCAGTACTTC; CDR3 protein: CASSPERRSSYEQYF
J gene: TRBJ2-5; D gene: TRBD1; clone size: few; V gene: TRBV9; CDR3 DNA: TGTGCCAGCAGCGTCCGATCCGGGACAGCCCAAGAGACCCAGTACTTC; CDR3 protein: CASSVRSGTAQETQYF
J gene: TRBJ2-7; D gene: NA; clone size: NA; V gene: TRBV5-1; CDR3 DNA: TGCGCCAGCAGCGAGACCTACGAGCAGTACTTC; CDR3 protein: CASSETYEQYF
J gene: TRBJ2-1; D gene: TRBD2; clone size: NA; V gene: TRBV4-3; CDR3 DNA: TGCGCCAGCAGCCAAGAAACCGACGCGGGAGGGAATTACAATGAGCAGTTCTTC; CDR3 protein: CASSQETDAGGNYNEQFF
J gene: TRBJ1-4; D gene: NA; clone size: once; V gene: TRBV5-1; CDR3 DNA: TGCGCCAGCAGCTCCCAGGGCGGAGTAGCTAATGAAAAACTGTTTTTT; CDR3 protein: CASSSQGGVANEKLFF
J gene: TRBJ2-7; D gene: TRBD1; clone size: NA; V gene: TRBV5-6; CDR3 DNA: TGTGCCAGCAGCTTGGTAGGACAGGGAATAAACTACGAGCAGTACTTC; CDR3 protein: CASSLVGQGINYEQYF
J gene: TRBJ2-1; D gene: TRBD2; clone size: few; V gene: TRBV9; CDR3 DNA: TGTGCCAGCAGCCCTCTCTCGGGGGGGAATGAGCAGTTCTTC; CDR3 protein: CASSPLSGGNEQFF
J gene: TRBJ2-1; D gene: NA; clone size: NA; V gene: TRBV7-8; CDR3 DNA: TGTGCCAGCAGCCCCGGTTACCGCAATGAGCAGTTCTTC; CDR3 protein: CASSPGYRNEQFF
J gene: TRBJ1-4; D gene: NA; clone size: NA; V gene: TRBV7-9; CDR3 DNA: TGTGCCAGCAGCCCCGCACAGGGTCGGTGGGAAAAACTGTTTTTT; CDR3 protein: CASSPAQGRWEKLFF
J gene: TRBJ2-2; D gene: NA; clone size: NA; V gene: TRBV4-3; CDR3 DNA: TGCGCCAGCAGCCAAAGGGGGTTCGGGGAGCTGTTTTTT; CDR3 protein: CASSQRGFGELFF
J gene: TRBJ2-1; D gene: TRBD2; clone size: NA; V gene: TRBV5-4; CDR3 DNA: TGTGCCAGCAGCTCGGGACTAGCTAATGAGCAGTTCTTC; CDR3 protein: CASSSGLANEQFF
J gene: TRBJ1-2; D gene: TRBD1; clone size: NA; V gene: TRBV6-5; CDR3 DNA: TGTGCCAGCAGTACTTACAGGGGAGGCTATGGCTACACCTTC; CDR3 protein: CASSTYRGGYGYTF
J gene: TRBJ1-4; D gene: TRBD1; clone size: NA; V gene: TRBV16; CDR3 DNA: TGTGCCAGCAGCCCCGGGACAGGGGGGGAAAAACTGTTTTTT; CDR3 protein: CASSPGTGGEKLFF
J gene: TRBJ1-2; D gene: TRBD1; clone size: few; V gene: TRBV11-2; CDR3 DNA: TGTGCCAGCAGCTTAGGGACAGGATCCTATGGCTACACCTTC; CDR3 protein: CASSLGTGSYGYTF
J gene: TRBJ2-7; D gene: TRBD1; clone size: NA; V gene: TRBV25-1; CDR3 DNA: TGTGCCAGTTGGACAGGGCGCTCCTACGAGCAGTACTTC; CDR3 protein: CASWTGRSYEQYF
J gene: TRBJ1-1; D gene: NA; clone size: NA; V gene: TRBV5-4; CDR3 DNA: TGTGCCAGCAGCCTCGACAGGAACACTGAAGCTTTCTTT; CDR3 protein: CASSLDRNTEAFF
J gene: TRBJ2-1; D gene: TRBD2; clone size: NA; V gene: TRBV15; CDR3 DNA: TGTGCCACCAGCAGAGGCGGACTAGCGGTCTACAATGAGCAGTTCTTC; CDR3 protein: CATSRGGLAVYNEQFF
J gene: TRBJ2-3; D gene: NA; clone size: NA; V gene: TRBV19; CDR3 DNA: TGTGCCAGTAGTCTAGACCCCTGGAGTTCAGATACGCAGTATTTT; CDR3 protein: CASSLDPWSSDTQYF
J gene: TRBJ2-3; D gene: NA; clone size: NA; V gene: TRBV2; CDR3 DNA: TGTGCCAGCAGTGGACAACAGGGAGTTGCAGATACGCAGTATTTT; CDR3 protein: CASSGQQGVADTQYF
J gene: TRBJ2-7; D gene: NA; clone size: NA; V gene: TRBV5-4; CDR3 DNA: TGTGCCAGCAGCTTGACGGGGTTCGAGCAGTACTTC; CDR3 protein: CASSLTGFEQYF
J gene: TRBJ2-4; D gene: NA; clone size: few; V gene: TRBV19; CDR3 DNA: TGTGCCAGTAGGAATGTTGGGGGGATAAACATTCAGTACTTC; CDR3 protein: CASRNVGGINIQYF
J gene: TRBJ2-7; D gene: NA; clone size: NA; V gene: TRBV7-6; CDR3 DNA: TGTGCCAGCAGCTCCACGTCAGGGGGGTCCTACGAGCAGTACTTC; CDR3 protein: CASSSTSGGSYEQYF
J gene: TRBJ2-2; D gene: NA; clone size: few; V gene: TRBV11-2; CDR3 DNA: TGTGCCAGCAGCCCACAGTACGGGGGCGGGGAGCTGTTTTTT; CDR3 protein: CASSPQYGGGELFF
J gene: TRBJ2-7; D gene: TRBD2; clone size: NA; V gene: TRBV9; CDR3 DNA: TGTGCCAGCAGCGGTCCCACTAGCGGGAGAGGATACGAGCAGTACTTC; CDR3 protein: CASSGPTSGRGYEQYF
J gene: TRBJ1-1; D gene: TRBD1; clone size: NA; V gene: TRBV18; CDR3 DNA: TGTGCCAGCTCACCACCCGCAGGGGGGAACACTGAAGCTTTCTTT; CDR3 protein: CASSPPAGGNTEAFF
J gene: TRBJ2-5; D gene: TRBD2; clone size: NA; V gene: TRBV19; CDR3 DNA: TGTGCCAGTAGTATACCCCATAGCGGGAAGGAGGAGACCCAGTACTTC; CDR3 protein: CASSIPHSGKEETQYF
J gene: TRBJ2-3; D gene: NA; clone size: few; V gene: TRBV7-2; CDR3 DNA: TGTGCCAGCAGCCCACTAGCCACCTCAGATACGCAGTATTTT; CDR3 protein: CASSPLATSDTQYF
J gene: TRBJ2-1; D gene: TRBD2; clone size: few; V gene: TRBV5-6; CDR3 DNA: TGTGCCAGCAGCCCGACGGCGGGGGGCGGTTTGTATGAGCAGTTCTTC; CDR3 protein: CASSPTAGGGLYEQFF
J gene: TRBJ1-3; D gene: TRBD1; clone size: NA; V gene: TRBV18; CDR3 DNA: TGTGCCAGCTCACCCAAGATGGACAGGGCTGGAAACACCATATATTTT; CDR3 protein: CASSPKMDRAGNTIYF